The 18 T cell receptor beta chains given below trace back to one sample, sequenced in a study of cytomegalovirus exposure and HLA in healthy donors. The PCR had 60 Vbeta and 13 Jbeta primers. Repertoires were generated with immunoSEQ multiplex PCR, while TCRdb's copy carries only in-frame clones and drops some. This specimen shows 80,000 or so clones; the ten leading clones hold about 1.1%. The sample was PBMCs. All receptors come from a woman aged 25 to 45 in good health and CMV-seronegative.

J is TRBJ1-2 and V is TRBV29-1; a weak D match, TRBD1 (6 bases). Between the trimmed V and J ends, which lost 3 bases and 0 bases, there was a span of 11 bases. The germline CDR1 and CDR2 sequences are SQVTM and ANQGSEA. This CDR3 comprises 14 residues. Here the CDR3 reads CSVDSGHANYGYTF. CDR3 nucleotide sequence: TGCAGCGTTGACTCGGGACACGCTAACTATGGCTACACCTTC.

The chain is built from TRBV18 and TRBJ2-5; D might be TRBD1 (6 bases). The J call is doubtful: the DNA matches TRBJ2-7 better. Germline V gene lookup returns CDR1 KGHSH and CDR2 LQKENI. The CDR3 has 13 amino acids. The CDR3 sequence: CASSPVQGYEQYF. The CDR3 nucleotides read TGTGCCAGCTCACCAGTACAGGGCTACGAGCAGTACTTC.

The chain joins TRBV28 to TRBJ1-5; no firm D call. The CDR3 is made up of 13 amino acids. CDR1 and CDR2 (germline): MDHEN, SYDVKM. Trimming removed 11 bases at V and 4 bases at J, with 15 bases between. CDR3 nucleotide sequence: TGTGCCTCCTCAACAGTTATGAATCAGCCCCAGCATTTT. Protein sequence: CASSTVMNQPQHF.

This rearrangement joins TRBV6-5 to TRBJ2-7, with 9 bases identical to TRBD1. V gave up 6 bases and J gave up 3 bases; unmatched junction bases: 3. The CDR3 totals 13 residues. Germline CDR1 MNHEY, CDR2 SVGAGI. The CDR3, as DNA: TGTGCCAGCAGCGGGACAGGGATCTACGAGCAGTACTTC. Translated, it gives CASSGTGIYEQYF.

V is TRBV7-9 and J is TRBJ2-1; D may be TRBD2 (5 bases). Trimming pared 11 bases from V and 0 bases from J, leaving 11 bases between. Germline V CDR1 and CDR2: SEHNR, FQNEAQ (reference sequence). CDR3 length: 13 residues. Written as DNA, the CDR3 is TGTGCCTCCGGGGAGAGCTCCTACAATGAGCAGTTCTTC. It encodes CASGESSYNEQFF.

With regard to this clone: The germline gene is not matched at one end of the junction; a read error may be the cause. J is TRBJ2-1 and V is TRBV30; 8 bases map to TRBD2. Germline V CDR1 and CDR2: GTSNPN, SVGIG (reference sequence). This CDR3 has 15 amino acids. This CDR3 reads CAGSVPGGGYNEQFF. The CDR3 bases are TGTGCCGGGAGTGTACCGGGGGGGGGATACAATGAGCAGTTCTTC.

As regards this clone: In the same sample, other DNA sequences code for this CDR3. V usage is TRBV6-1 and J usage is TRBJ2-7; D is unresolved. The V end lost 6 bases, the J end lost 3 bases, and 18 bases lay between the germline ends. CDR3 size: 15 residues. Germline V gene data show CDR1 as MNHNS and CDR2 as SASEGT. CDR3 residues: CASSPARNSRYEQYF. The CDR3 nucleotides read TGTGCCAGCAGCCCCGCCCGCAACAGCCGCTACGAGCAGTACTTC.

The chain is built from TRBV7-2 and TRBJ2-7; D is perhaps TRBD1 (5 bases). Per germline, CDR1 SGHTA and CDR2 FQGNSA. V lost 5 bases and J lost 3, with 14 bases in between. The length of the CDR3 is 14 residues. The CDR3 nucleotides are TGTGCCAGCAGCCCAACCGCTCAGGGCTACGAGCAGTACTTC. This gives the protein CASSPTAQGYEQYF.

The chain links TRBV30 to TRBJ2-7, with 8 bases that match TRBD2. V was pared by 2 bases and J by 6 bases, with 6 bases of the junction left unmatched. CDR1 and CDR2 from the germline V gene are GTSNPN and SVGIG (reference sequence). The CDR3 has 13 residues. The CDR3 coding sequence is TGTGCCTGGAGTTCGAGCGGGAGTGGCGAGCAGTACTTC. This translates into CAWSSSGSGEQYF.

The CDR3, as DNA: TGTGCCAGCATTCGCCTAGCGGGAGAAGAGACCCAGTACTTC. Translated: CASIRLAGEETQYF. The chain has TRBV2 and TRBJ2-5, with 10 bases identical to TRBD2. This CDR3 has 14 amino acids. Trimming took 7 bases from V and 3 from J; bases not matched to a gene: 5. Germline V CDR1 and CDR2: SNHLY, FYNNEI.

This chain uses TRBV7-2 with TRBJ2-1; the match to TRBD2 covers 10 bases. The CDR3 is made up of 15 amino acids. V trimming: 1 base; J trimming: 5 bases; junction bases outside the gene matches: 2. Germline V gives CDR1 SGHTA, CDR2 FQGNSA. The CDR3 reads CASSLGSGRHNEQFF. The CDR3 nucleotides are TGTGCCAGCAGCTTAGGTAGCGGGAGGCACAATGAGCAGTTCTTC. The full variable domain, completed using reference TRBV7-2 and TRBJ2-1, is GAGVSQSPSNKVTEKGKDVELRCDPISGHTALYWYRQSLGQGLEFLIYFQGNSAPDKSGLPSDRFSAERTGGSVSTLTIQRTQQEDSAVYLCASSLGSGRHNEQFFGPGTRLTVL.

This chain joins TRBV18 and TRBJ1-1, with TRBD1 matching over 8 bases. Trimming took 4 bases from V and 3 from J; bases not matched to a gene: 7. The germline V gene has CDR1 KGHSH and CDR2 LQKENI. This CDR3 is 15 amino acids long. The CDR3: CASSHTGGRDTEAFF. The DNA for the CDR3 is TGTGCCAGCTCACACACAGGGGGTCGGGACACTGAAGCTTTCTTT.

The rearrangement links TRBV6-1 to TRBJ2-1; D might be TRBD2 (7 bases). CDR3 length: 13 residues. Germline CDR1 reads MNHNS; CDR2 reads SASEGT. V shed 4 bases and J shed 9 bases, with 13 bases lying between them. The CDR3 spells CASSGGGSPEQFF. The CDR3 DNA sequence: TGTGCCAGCAGTGGGGGGGGCAGCCCTGAGCAGTTCTTC.

J is TRBJ1-1 and V is TRBV4-1, with no clear D. Germline V gene sequence: CDR1 MGHRA, CDR2 YSYEKL. The CDR3 has 15 amino acids. Deletions cut 1 base from V and 1 base from J, with 10 bases between. The CDR3 coding sequence is TGCGCCAGCAGCCAAGCAAACAGAAGGAACACTGAAGCTTTCTTT. This codes for CASSQANRRNTEAFF.

V and J are TRBV6-1 and TRBJ2-7; tentative D call: TRBD1 (5 bases). Trimming removed 5 bases from V and 5 bases from J, with 16 bases in between. Germline CDR1 is MNHNS and CDR2 is SASEGT. The CDR3 sequence is 14 residues long. This CDR3 reads CASSPGRDSDEQYF. CDR3 nucleotides: TGTGCCAGCAGTCCAGGTCGAGACAGCGACGAGCAGTACTTC.

On this clone itself: Additional DNA sequences in this sample encode the identical CDR3. V gene TRBV7-8 combines with J gene TRBJ2-7, with 7 nucleotides matching TRBD1. Trimming cost V 1 base and J 2 bases; bases outside gene matches: 2. Germline-derived CDR1 and CDR2 are SGHVS and FQNEAQ. This CDR3 region has 14 residues. The DNA of the CDR3 is TGTGCCAGCAGCTTAGGACAGGGTACCTACGAGCAGTACTTC. The encoded protein is CASSLGQGTYEQYF.

The gene calls are TRBV19 and TRBJ1-2; D not certain. Per germline, CDR1 LNHDA and CDR2 SQIVND (reference sequence). V dropped 6 bases and J dropped 10 bases, with 21 bases sitting between them. The CDR3 has 14 residues. CDR3 coding DNA: TGTGCCAGTAGCCCATCAAGAGGGATTAATGTCTACACCTTC. Protein: CASSPSRGINVYTF.

The chain couples TRBV6-1 to TRBJ1-3; no definite D call. The CDR3 is 13 residues long. V lost 6 bases, J lost 4 bases, and 10 bases lay in between. CDR1 is MNHNS and CDR2 is SASEGT in the germline V gene. CDR3 sequence reads: CASRPRGGNTIYF. CDR3 DNA sequence: TGTGCCAGCAGACCTCGGGGAGGAAACACCATATATTTT.